The sequence of this TCR beta chain was determined in a study of T cell repertoires in cytomegalovirus infection. TCRdb analysed the reads with MiXCR anew, one entry per CDR3 protein. The table records a few hundred thousand distinct CDR3 sequences, 22% of them present only once. This clonotype was detected only a few times. The V and J ends lost 8 bases and 4 bases respectively, with 17 bases between them. The CDR3 has 14 amino acids. Germline V gives CDR1 SNHLY, CDR2 FYNNEI. The chain uses TRBV2 and TRBJ1-2, with no clear D. This clonotype originated in a human donor in good health (CMV status not recorded). Some clones in this sample may be carry-over from other donors' samples. The material sequenced was CD8+ T cells from PBMCs. CDR3 sequence (DNA): TGTGCCAGCTGGAGGACGTTTTCCGCCTATGGCTACACCTTC. Its translation: CASWRTFSAYGYTF.